The present entry profiles one TCR beta chain with its context. The data originate from a study of blood T cell repertoires in COVID-19. Study-wide background: T cells, B-cell-depleted T cells, or PBMCs supplied cDNA or gDNA.

CDR1 and CDR2 from the germline V gene are SQVTM and ANQGSEA. V dropped 7 bases and J dropped 7; count of bases not matched to a gene: 6. This CDR3 comprises 12 residues. Original processing methods: Estimation of nucleated cell counts was performed using reference gene primer amplification. Only in-frame clones appear in the TCRdb table, and some are missing; sequencing was by immunoSEQ multiplex PCR. The DNA was the basis for D and trimming; V, J and clone size are from that table. The table records about 82,000 clones, almost 85% of them present only once. This chain uses TRBV29-1 with TRBJ1-4; 7 bases fit TRBD1. This TCR came from a man aged 50-59 years with active or convalescent COVID-19. Sequenced sample: peripheral blood. The CDR3 here is CSARTGGEKLFF. The CDR3 DNA reads TGCAGCGCCCGGACAGGAGGTGAAAAACTGTTTTTT.